Presented here are 17 T cell receptor beta chains from one specimen sequenced in a study of cytomegalovirus exposure and HLA in healthy donors (dated by TCRdb to about 2017). The library was obtained by the immunoSEQ multiplex PCR assay. The multiplex PCR relied on a mix of 60 forward primers for TCR Vbeta segments and 13 reverse primers for TCR Jbeta segments. This immuneACCESS table, as held by TCRdb, lists in-frame sequences with V and J called but not all clones. Of the missing ones, under half trace to an unresolved V gene in checked studies; the others have no known cause. Recorded for this sample are tens of thousands of clones; 65% to 75% of them occurred a single time. The ten largest clones represent around 25% of the sample. Sample: PBMCs. The source is a man aged 45-65 years in good health and CMV-seropositive.

There are a few counts of this clone. The chain recombines TRBV4-1 with TRBJ2-7; 13 bases fit TRBD2. Losses at the gene ends were 1 base for V and 3 bases for J; bases not matched to a gene: 3. The CDR3 consists of 16 residues. Germline V lookup: CDR1 MGHRA, CDR2 YSYEKL. The CDR3 sequence is CASSQVRTSGSYEQYF. Written as DNA, the CDR3 is TGCGCCAGCAGCCAAGTAAGGACTAGCGGGAGCTACGAGCAGTACTTC.

V and J are TRBV28 and TRBJ1-3; tentative D call: TRBD1 (6 bases). The V gene lost 5 bases and the J gene lost 7 bases, with 9 bases spanning the gap. The CDR3 runs 12 residues. Germline V gives CDR1 MDHEN, CDR2 SYDVKM. CDR3: CASSPTGNTIYF. The CDR3 DNA reads TGTGCCAGCAGTCCTACAGGGAACACCATATATTTT.

This clone was seen ten or more times. This sequence joins TRBV10-2 and TRBJ2-7; D possibly corresponds to TRBD2 (5 bases). Trimming removed 5 bases at V and 0 bases at J, with 11 bases between. The CDR3 loop spans 14 amino acids. The germline CDR1 and CDR2 sequences are WSHSY and SAAADI. CDR3: CASSLLRDSYEQYF. DNA for the CDR3: TGCGCCAGCAGTCTCCTCCGGGACTCCTACGAGCAGTACTTC.

V and J are TRBV5-8 and TRBJ2-3; 8 nucleotides agree with TRBD2. The length of the CDR3 is 14 residues. Germline V gene data show CDR1 as SGHTS and CDR2 as YDEGEE. The ends lost 9 bases at V and 4 bases at J; junction bases unmatched: 10. Written as DNA, the CDR3 is TGTGCCATCCGCGTTAGCGGGATTGCAGATACGCAGTATTTT. This encodes CAIRVSGIADTQYF.

The chain combines TRBV5-1 with TRBJ2-3; 8 nucleotides match TRBD2. Germline CDR1 is SGHRS and CDR2 is YFSETQ. J gave up 0 bases and V 3 bases, and 3 bases lay outside the gene matches. The CDR3 sequence is 15 residues long. As DNA, the CDR3 is TGCGCCAGCAGCTCACTAGCGGCTAGCACAGATACGCAGTATTTT. This sequence encodes CASSSLAASTDTQYF.

The chain uses TRBV12-5 and TRBJ1-6; maybe TRBD1 (5 bases). Germline V gene sequence: CDR1 LGHNT, CDR2 FRNRAP. The CDR3 sequence is 13 residues long. Deletions cut 7 bases from V and 7 bases from J, with 11 bases between. The CDR3 region has the DNA TGTGCTAGTGTCCCGACAGCCAATTCACCCCTCCACTTT. This encodes CASVPTANSPLHF.

Only a few counts were recorded for this clone. CDR3 coding DNA: TGTGCCAGCAGCTTAGGCTATCCAGAGCAGTACTTC. It is translated as CASSLGYPEQYF. The gene calls are TRBV11-2 and TRBJ2-7; D is undetermined. Trimming stripped 1 base from V and 7 bases from J, with 8 bases between. The CDR3 length is 12 residues. CDR1 is SGHAT, CDR2 FQNNGV, per germline.

This clone is a singleton in its sample. The rearrangement uses TRBV5-6 and TRBJ2-3, with 7 nucleotides matching TRBD1. Germline CDR1 reads SGHDT; CDR2 reads YYEEEE. The CDR3 is 16 residues long. With V trimmed by 2 bases and J by 6 bases, 12 bases remained unmatched. The CDR3 is CASSFPGGSDTDTQYF. The CDR3 DNA sequence: TGTGCCAGCAGCTTCCCAGGGGGATCCGACACGGATACGCAGTATTTT.

This chain links TRBV7-9 with TRBJ1-1; D may be TRBD1 (5 bases). The CDR3 length is 15 residues. Trimming took off 0 bases at V and 6 bases at J, with 14 bases between the two ends. Per the germline V gene, CDR1 is SEHNR and CDR2 is FQNEAQ (reference sequence). CDR3 sequence reads: CASSLANRGQPEAFF. Here the CDR3 DNA reads TGTGCCAGCAGCTTAGCTAATAGGGGTCAACCTGAAGCTTTCTTT.

This clone appeared a few times. The genes are TRBV18 and TRBJ2-7, with TRBD1 matching over 8 bases. Germline V gene lookup returns CDR1 KGHSH and CDR2 LQKENI. The ends lost 3 bases at V and 0 bases at J; junction bases unmatched: 10. CDR3 size: 17 residues. The CDR3 region is CASSPYDPGQDSYEQYF. The CDR3 DNA is TGTGCCAGCTCACCTTACGACCCGGGACAGGACTCCTACGAGCAGTACTTC.

The chain carries TRBV12-5 and TRBJ2-1, with TRBD2 matching over 7 bases. The CDR3 has 16 amino acids. The V segment lost 4 bases and the J segment 8 bases; nucleotides outside the gene matches: 14. CDR1 is LGHNT, CDR2 FRNRAP, per germline. The CDR3 bases are TGTGCTAGTGGTTCCCGCGTGAGCGGGGTCCGGGATGAGCAGTTCTTC. Amino acids: CASGSRVSGVRDEQFF.

The chain recombines TRBV7-7 with TRBJ2-1, with D unresolved. Germline V CDR1 and CDR2: SSHAT, FNYEAQ (reference sequence). Trimming took 2 bases from V and 6 from J, leaving 11 bases between them. CDR3 length: 14 amino acids. The DNA of the CDR3 is TGTGCCAGCAGCTTAAACAGCCCCCCCAATGAGCAGTTCTTC. Translated, it gives CASSLNSPPNEQFF.

V gene TRBV5-4 combines with J gene TRBJ2-7, with 7 positions matching TRBD1. The CDR3 has 15 amino acids. V gave up 0 bases and J gave up 2 bases; unmatched junction bases: 5. The germline V gene encodes CDR1 SGHNT and CDR2 YYREEE (reference sequence). The CDR3 protein is CASSLGGQGAYEQYF. CDR3 nucleotides: TGTGCCAGCAGCTTGGGTGGTCAGGGGGCCTACGAGCAGTACTTC.

CDR3 loop: CASSMPGGGQSAKNIQYF. The CDR3 nucleotides are TGTGCCAGTAGTATGCCCGGCGGGGGGCAGTCGGCCAAAAACATTCAGTACTTC. The gene calls are TRBV19 and TRBJ2-4, with TRBD2 matching over 8 bases. The CDR3 extends over 18 amino acids. CDR1 is LNHDA, CDR2 SQIVND, per germline (reference sequence). V dropped 3 bases and J dropped 1; count of bases not matched to a gene: 11.

V usage is TRBV29-1 and J usage is TRBJ1-1, with no clear D. Germline CDR1 is SQVTM and CDR2 is ANQGSEA. This CDR3 is built from 10 residues. For the CDR3, the DNA is TGCAGTGTGGGCAACACTGAAGCTTTCTTT. As protein: CSVGNTEAFF.

The gene calls are TRBV7-8 and TRBJ1-1; 7 bases match TRBD1. Losses at the gene ends were 6 bases for V and 1 base for J; bases not matched to a gene: 8. CDR3 length equals 15 residues. CDR1 and CDR2 from the germline V gene are SGHVS and FQNEAQ. The CDR3 bases are TGTGCCAGCAGTGGACCGGGACAGAGGAACACTGAAGCTTTCTTT. Amino acids: CASSGPGQRNTEAFF. Full variable domain (outside the CDR3, taken from reference TRBV7-8 and TRBJ1-1): GAGVSQSPRYKVAKRGQDVALRCDPISGHVSLFWYQQALGQGPEFLTYFQNEAQLDKSGLPSDRFFAERPEGSVSTLKIQRTQQEDSAVYLCASSGPGQRNTEAFFGQGTRLTVV.

The V gene is TRBV5-1, the J gene TRBJ2-7; 13 nucleotides agree with TRBD2. The V gene end was trimmed by 7 bases and the J gene end by 3 bases; junction bases not matched to a gene: 7. The CDR3 extends over 15 amino acids. CDR1 is SGHRS and CDR2 is YFSETQ in the germline V gene. The CDR3 DNA is TGCGCCAGCGCCACCCGACTAGCGGGAGGCTACGAGCAGTACTTC. Protein product: CASATRLAGGYEQYF.